This is a list of T cell receptor beta chains from one sample in a study of vaccination effects on CD4 cells after COVID-19. The repertoire was sequenced with immunoSEQ multiplex PCR; TCRdb's copy has only in-frame clones and lacks some. The sample consists of around 75,000 clones, roughly 73% of them appearing once. These receptors' antigens are unknown. Material: CD4+ T cells from PBMCs cultured with HIV peptides, obtained before COVID-19 vaccination. The receptors come from a human donor who had a prior SARS-CoV-2 infection. Both conserved end residues are part of each CDR3. D genes are given only for firm matches. Not all rows give a size; the values are once, few, many and, for expanded clones, a class.

NA	TRBV4-2	NA	TRBJ1-3	TGTGCCAGCAGCCAAGATTTGACGGGAAACACCATATATTTT	CASSQDLTGNTIYF
NA	TRBV2	NA	TRBJ1-2	TGTGCCAGCAGTGAGCGTCGGGGGGCGCAGGCGGATGGCTACACCTTC	CASSERRGAQADGYTF
TRBD1	TRBV5-4	NA	TRBJ2-6	TGTGCCAGCAGCCCCGGGACAGGGGGCTCTGGGGCCAACGTCCTGACTTTC	CASSPGTGGSGANVLTF
NA	TRBV9	NA	TRBJ2-1	TGTGCCAGCAGCGCCCCCGGGACCCCGGGTAATGAGCAGTTCTTC	CASSAPGTPGNEQFF
NA	TRBV30	NA	TRBJ1-4	TGTGCCGGCTTGCCGGCAACTAATGAAAAACTGTTTTTT	CAGLPATNEKLFF
TRBD1	TRBV6-5	NA	TRBJ1-4	TGTGCCAGCGGCGGGAGGGGGCTAAGGGAAAAACTGTTTTTT	CASGGRGLREKLFF
TRBD2	TRBV15	few	TRBJ2-3	TGTGCCACCAGCAACCTTGGGGGGGGCACAGATACGCAGTATTTT	CATSNLGGGTDTQYF
NA	TRBV20-1	NA	TRBJ2-7	TGCAGTGCCAGACGCCCCCCAGAGCAGTACTTC	CSARRPPEQYF
TRBD1	TRBV3-1/TRBV3-2	NA	TRBJ2-6	TGTGCCAGCAGCCGATTAGCAGGGGGTCCCTCTGGGGCCAACGTCCTGACTTTC	CASSRLAGGPSGANVLTF
NA	TRBV5-1	NA	TRBJ2-6	TGCGCCAGCAGCATTCTAGGGGGACCCAGCTCTGGGGCCAACGTCCTGACTTTC	CASSILGGPSSGANVLTF
TRBD1	TRBV10-3	NA	TRBJ1-1	TGTGCCATCAGTCCTACAGGGGTCGGAACGGGAGCTTTCTTT	CAISPTGVGTGAFF
TRBD2	TRBV4-2	NA	TRBJ2-4	TGTGCCAGCAGCCAGGACACCGGGACTAGCGGCCCCCAGAAAAACATTCAGTACTTC	CASSQDTGTSGPQKNIQYF
NA	TRBV5-1	NA	TRBJ2-5	TGCGCCAGCAGCTCAGGGAATGGGGAGACCCAGTACTTC	CASSSGNGETQYF
TRBD1	TRBV2	NA	TRBJ2-1	TGTGCCAGTAAGAAAACACAGGGGGCGTATTACAATGAGCAGTTCTTC	CASKKTQGAYYNEQFF
NA	TRBV28	few	TRBJ2-7	TGTGCCAGCAGTGCGCTCCCTGGGGGTGGGAATTACGAGCAGTACTTC	CASSALPGGGNYEQYF
NA	TRBV6-2/TRBV6-3	NA	TRBJ2-7	TGTGCCAGCAGTTACTCCTTTAGCGGCTTATCCTACGAGCAGTACTTC	CASSYSFSGLSYEQYF
NA	TRBV29-1	NA	TRBJ1-2	TGCAGCGTTGGGGGGCAGGGTGGCTACACCTTC	CSVGGQGGYTF
NA	TRBV30	NA	TRBJ2-7	TGTGCCTGGAGTGTATCCTTGGCAGGTTCCTACGAGCAGTACTTC	CAWSVSLAGSYEQYF
NA	TRBV13	NA	TRBJ1-1	TGTGCCAGCAGCTCACATGCTGAAGCTTTCTTT	CASSSHAEAFF
NA	TRBV18	NA	TRBJ2-7	TGTGCCAGCTCACCCCAGGAGGGGCTTTCCTACGAGCAGTACTTC	CASSPQEGLSYEQYF
TRBD1	TRBV25-1	few	TRBJ1-2	TGTGCCAGCAGTGAATCGACAGGGGGCTGGTATGGCTACACCTTC	CASSESTGGWYGYTF
NA	TRBV7-2	NA	TRBJ1-2	TGTGCCAGCGCACAGCGGGGGTCACGGAGCTATGGCTACACCTTC	CASAQRGSRSYGYTF
TRBD2	TRBV19	NA	TRBJ2-7	TGTGCCAGTAGTACTTCAACGGGAGGCTCCTACGAGCAGTACTTC	CASSTSTGGSYEQYF
NA	TRBV5-8	NA	TRBJ2-4	TGTGCCAGCAGCTTGGAGTCAGGGAGACACATTCAGTACTTC	CASSLESGRHIQYF
TRBD1	TRBV28	NA	TRBJ1-4	TGTGCCAGCAGTTTAGGGGGACAGTCTTTTATGGAAAAACTGTTTTTT	CASSLGGQSFMEKLFF
NA	TRBV19	NA	TRBJ2-1	TGTGCCAGTAGTATCCGGAGGGGGGAGAGCGAGCAGTTCTTC	CASSIRRGESEQFF
NA	TRBV24-1	NA	TRBJ2-5	TGTGCCACCAGTGCCAATACACGGGAACCACAAGAGACCCAGTACTTC	CATSANTREPQETQYF
TRBD1	TRBV18	NA	TRBJ2-7	TGTGCCAGCTCAGGGGAGACCGGACAGGGGACGCTCTACGAGCAGTACTTC	CASSGETGQGTLYEQYF
NA	TRBV12-3/TRBV12-4	NA	TRBJ1-1	TGTGCCAGCAGTTCCCAAGGGGTCGGACCAGCTTTCTTT	CASSSQGVGPAFF
NA	TRBV11-2	NA	TRBJ2-3	TGTGCCAGCAGCTTAATGGTCACAGATACGCAGTATTTT	CASSLMVTDTQYF
TRBD1	TRBV7-6	NA	TRBJ1-2	TGTGCCAGCAGCGCCATCAGGGGGCTTAACTATGGCTACACCTTC	CASSAIRGLNYGYTF
NA	TRBV3-1/TRBV3-2	NA	TRBJ2-2	TGTGCCAGCAGCCGACACGCAGGGAACACCGGGGAGCTGTTTTTT	CASSRHAGNTGELFF
TRBD1	TRBV10-3	NA	TRBJ2-7	TGTGCCATCAGTGAGGACAGGGATGGGGACTACGAGCAGTACTTC	CAISEDRDGDYEQYF
TRBD2	TRBV7-3	once	TRBJ2-3	TGTGCCAGCAGCTTAACCGTGCTAGCGGGAGCTAGCACAGATACGCAGTATTTT	CASSLTVLAGASTDTQYF
TRBD2	TRBV18	NA	TRBJ2-5	TGTGCCAGCTCACCACCGTCTAGCGGACAAGAGACCCAGTACTTC	CASSPPSSGQETQYF
NA	TRBV7-2	once	TRBJ1-5	TGTGCCAGCAGCTTTTTTTCAGGTGGGCAGCCCCAGCATTTT	CASSFFSGGQPQHF
NA	TRBV7-8	NA	TRBJ2-7	TGTGCCAGCAGCTCCGGGACCCTAAACCTTCAGTACTTC	CASSSGTLNLQYF
NA	TRBV5-1	NA	TRBJ2-1	TGCGCCAGCAGCTTTCCCTCAGGGCCCTACAATGAGCAGTTCTTC	CASSFPSGPYNEQFF
NA	TRBV7-2	NA	TRBJ1-2	TGTGCCAGCAGCATCGACCGTCAGCTCATTAACTATGGCTACACCTTC	CASSIDRQLINYGYTF
NA	TRBV9	NA	TRBJ2-2	TGTGCCAGCAGCGTAGGGGCCCCCGGGGCCGGCACCGGGGAGCTGTTTTTT	CASSVGAPGAGTGELFF
NA	TRBV7-2	NA	TRBJ2-7	TGTGCCAGCAGCTTATCACCGGGACCGATCTACGAGCAGTACTTC	CASSLSPGPIYEQYF
NA	TRBV5-6	NA	TRBJ2-3	TGTGCCAGCAGCACCGGACTCTCGACAGATACGCAGTATTTT	CASSTGLSTDTQYF
TRBD2	TRBV6-5	NA	TRBJ2-5	TGTGCCAGCAGTTACGGGGGGACTAGCCGCAAAGAGACCCAGTACTTC	CASSYGGTSRKETQYF
TRBD2	TRBV7-8	NA	TRBJ2-3	TGTGCCAGCAGCACGTTCCCGGGACTAGCGGGGGGGAAAAGCACAGATACGCAGTATTTT	CASSTFPGLAGGKSTDTQYF
NA	TRBV2	NA	TRBJ2-7	TGTGCCAGCAAACCCGGCTCCATCGAGCAGTACTTC	CASKPGSIEQYF
NA	TRBV2	NA	TRBJ1-5	TGTGCCAGCAGGGAAGGAGTATCCAATCAGCCCCAGCATTTT	CASREGVSNQPQHF
NA	TRBV19	NA	TRBJ2-7	TGTGCCAGTAGTATATCAGGGGAGTCCCCCTACGAGCAGTACTTC	CASSISGESPYEQYF
TRBD1	TRBV30	NA	TRBJ2-1	TGTGCCTGGAGTGTCGGAGGACAGGTTTACAATGAGCAGTTCTTC	CAWSVGGQVYNEQFF
NA	TRBV11-3	once	TRBJ1-2	TGTGCCAGCAGCTTATGGGCGACAGACTATGGCTACACCTTC	CASSLWATDYGYTF
NA	TRBV11-2	NA	TRBJ1-1	TGTGCCAGCAGCTTAGTTAGGGGGTTCACTGAAGCTTTCTTT	CASSLVRGFTEAFF
NA	TRBV28	NA	TRBJ1-2	TGTGCCAGCAGTCCCCCCCCCGACTATGGCTACACCTTC	CASSPPPDYGYTF
NA	TRBV3-1/TRBV3-2	NA	TRBJ2-3	TGTGCCAGCAGCCGGAAAGGGGGATACACAGATACGCAGTATTTT	CASSRKGGYTDTQYF
NA	TRBV5-1	NA	TRBJ2-7	TGCGCCAGCAGGCAGGGAGGCTCCTACGAGCAGTACTTC	CASRQGGSYEQYF
TRBD2	TRBV2	NA	TRBJ2-1	TGTGCCAGCCGAGCGGGGGGGCTTTTGAATGAGCAGTTCTTC	CASRAGGLLNEQFF